The rows below give T cell receptor beta chains drawn from one sample of a study of identical twins. MiXCR, applied by TCRdb to the 5' RACE reads, yields one record per CDR3 protein. The sample has roughly 720,000 distinct CDR3 sequences; 15% to 20% are singletons. These data were also filed under a second study, of T cells expressing NK-cell markers.

The sequenced material came from PBMCs. These receptors all come from a young woman in good health. The CDR3 runs from the conserved cysteine through the conserved F or W. The D gene is left open where the match is weak. Size tells how often a clone was seen (once, few, many) or the class of an expanded clone, and some rows leave it out.

TRBV6-2/TRBV6-3	NA	TRBJ2-1	TRBD2	TGTGCCAGCAAACCAGCGGGGGGCAGGTATGAGCAGTTCTTC	CASKPAGGRYEQFF
TRBV6-5	NA	TRBJ2-7	TRBD1	TGTGCCAGCAGACTCGGGACAGAGGGCTCCTACGAGCAGTACTTC	CASRLGTEGSYEQYF
TRBV5-1	many	TRBJ2-1	NA	TGCGCCAGCAGCTTATTGACTAGTTTTCTCAATGAGCAGTTCTTC	CASSLLTSFLNEQFF
TRBV10-3	few	TRBJ1-1	NA	TGTGCCATCAGTGGAGACGGAACCGAAGCTTTCTTT	CAISGDGTEAFF
TRBV7-8	NA	TRBJ2-7	TRBD1	TGTGCCAGCAGCTACGACAGGGGTGACGAGCAGTACTTC	CASSYDRGDEQYF
TRBV10-3	NA	TRBJ2-3	NA	TGTGCCATCAGTGAGTCAAGACTAACAACAGATACGCAGTATTTT	CAISESRLTTDTQYF
TRBV6-1	many	TRBJ1-2	NA	TGTGCCAGCAGCGCCGTTGGGCAGTCCTATGGCTACACCTTC	CASSAVGQSYGYTF
TRBV5-5	NA	TRBJ2-1	NA	TGTGCCAGCAGCTTGGCCTACGGCCCGGGAGCCTACAATGAGCAGTTCTTC	CASSLAYGPGAYNEQFF
TRBV5-6	few	TRBJ2-5	NA	TGTGCCAGCAGCGTGGGCGTTACTAGGGACGAAGAGACCCAGTACTTC	CASSVGVTRDEETQYF
TRBV4-1	NA	TRBJ2-7	NA	TGCGCCAGCAGCCACCCGGCGCAGGGGACCTACGAGCAGTACTTC	CASSHPAQGTYEQYF
TRBV9	many	TRBJ2-1	NA	TGTGCCAGCAGCGTAGCCCAGCCGGGGAATGAGCAGTTCTTC	CASSVAQPGNEQFF
TRBV5-1	few	TRBJ2-1	NA	TGCGCCAGCAGCTTAGAGGTGGGGGCCCTAAACAATGAGCAGTTCTTC	CASSLEVGALNNEQFF
TRBV5-1	many	TRBJ1-2	NA	TGTGCCAGCAGTAGTGACAGAGGCTACACCTTC	CASSSDRGYTF
TRBV18	NA	TRBJ2-2	NA	TGTGCCAGCTCACCAGAGCAGAACACCGGGGAGCTGTTTTTT	CASSPEQNTGELFF
TRBV19	few	TRBJ2-3	NA	TGTGCCAGTAGTATGAACAGGGCGGGAGATACGCAGTATTTT	CASSMNRAGDTQYF
TRBV25-1	NA	TRBJ2-2	NA	TGTGCCAGCAGCGAACAGTACACCGGGGAGCTGTTTTTT	CASSEQYTGELFF
TRBV27	NA	TRBJ1-6	TRBD1	TGTGCCAGCAGTTTAAACAGGGGAAATTCACCCCTCCACTTT	CASSLNRGNSPLHF
TRBV15	NA	TRBJ1-5	NA	TGTGCCACCAGCAGAGATTCGACCCGTGATAGCAATCAGCCCCAGCATTTT	CATSRDSTRDSNQPQHF
TRBV5-5	few	TRBJ2-7	NA	TGTGCCAGCAGGGACGCTGTGAGACAGCAGTACTTC	CASRDAVRQQYF
TRBV5-1	few	TRBJ2-2	NA	TGCGCCAGCAGCTTGAGTAGCTCGAACACCGGGGAGCTGTTTTTT	CASSLSSSNTGELFF
TRBV6-5	few	TRBJ1-1	NA	TGTGCCAGCAGTTACTTCGGGGCAAAAGAAGCTTTCTTT	CASSYFGAKEAFF
TRBV12-3/TRBV12-4	few	TRBJ1-1	NA	TGTGCCAGCACTCCTACAAAGGGACGTTTCATGAACACTGAAGCTTTCTTT	CASTPTKGRFMNTEAFF
TRBV11-2	few	TRBJ2-7	NA	TGTGCCAGCAGCGACGGCGGGTTAGGCGAGCAGTACTTC	CASSDGGLGEQYF
TRBV4-3	NA	TRBJ2-4	NA	TGCGCCAGCAGCCAAACTATAGCGGATCTAGCCAAAAACATTCAGTACTTC	CASSQTIADLAKNIQYF
TRBV5-1	many	TRBJ2-7	NA	TGCGCCAGCAGCTCCACAGGGTCCGAAGGGGAGCAGTACTTC	CASSSTGSEGEQYF
TRBV9	NA	TRBJ2-5	NA	TGTGCCAGCAGCTCCGCGGCTGTTGTCCCGGGGACCCAGTACTTC	CASSSAAVVPGTQYF
TRBV5-1	NA	TRBJ1-4	NA	TGCGCCAGCAGCTCTTGGTCCTTAGGTGAAAAACTGTTTTTT	CASSSWSLGEKLFF
TRBV5-1	NA	TRBJ2-7	NA	TGCGCCAGCAGCCGAGCAACGGGTGACGGCTACGAGCAGTACTTC	CASSRATGDGYEQYF
TRBV7-2	few	TRBJ2-3	NA	TGTGCCAGCAGCTCCCGTCCCACCACAGATACGCAGTATTTT	CASSSRPTTDTQYF
TRBV6-2/TRBV6-3	NA	TRBJ2-2	TRBD2	TGTGCCAGCAGACCGGGACTAGCGGTGCTCACCGGGGAGCTGTTTTTT	CASRPGLAVLTGELFF
TRBV12-3/TRBV12-4	NA	TRBJ2-5	NA	TGTGCCAGCACACCCCGGGCAGGGAGTGCTGGAGAGACCCAGTACTTC	CASTPRAGSAGETQYF
TRBV20-1	few	TRBJ2-7	NA	TGCAGTGCTAGCGAACTAAGGGGCTTTATCTACGAGCAGTACTTC	CSASELRGFIYEQYF
TRBV5-5	NA	TRBJ2-7	NA	TGTGCCAGCAGCTTACCGGGACGGGAGTACGAGCAGTACTTC	CASSLPGREYEQYF
TRBV20-1	few	TRBJ2-1	TRBD2	TGCAGTGCCCCACTTCTAGCGGGGGGAGTGAGCTCCTACAATGAGCAGTTCTTC	CSAPLLAGGVSSYNEQFF
TRBV7-9	NA	TRBJ2-7	TRBD1	TGTGCCAGCAGCCATCGGGACAGGGCCGTTTACGAGCAGTACTTC	CASSHRDRAVYEQYF
TRBV5-4	NA	TRBJ2-1	NA	TGTGCCAGCTCCTCATGGGGTAGCTCCTACAATGAGCAGTTCTTC	CASSSWGSSYNEQFF
TRBV7-7	many	TRBJ2-3	NA	TGTGCCAGCAGCTCCCGGGTCACAGATACGCAGTATTTT	CASSSRVTDTQYF
TRBV30	few	TRBJ2-7	TRBD2	TGTGCCTGGAGTATCTGGGACGGGGGGGACGAGCAGTACTTC	CAWSIWDGGDEQYF
TRBV10-3	NA	TRBJ2-6	TRBD1	TGTGCCATCAGTGTCATAGGGACAGGGAGCTCTGGGGCCAACGTCCTGACTTTC	CAISVIGTGSSGANVLTF
TRBV5-1	NA	TRBJ1-1	NA	TGCGCCAGCAGCTTACGGGGCATTGGAGGGATGAGCACTGAAGCTTTCTTT	CASSLRGIGGMSTEAFF
TRBV5-1	few	TRBJ2-2	TRBD2	TGCGCCAGCAGCTGGCACCGGACTAGCGGGGGCCTGAACACCGGGGAGCTGTTTTTT	CASSWHRTSGGLNTGELFF
TRBV7-2	NA	TRBJ1-2	NA	TGTGCCAGCAGCTCCGACAGGAGGCTCTATGGCTACACCTTC	CASSSDRRLYGYTF
TRBV12-3/TRBV12-4	few	TRBJ1-2	NA	TGTGCCAGCAGGCAAGAATATGGCTACACCTTC	CASRQEYGYTF
TRBV12-3/TRBV12-4	NA	TRBJ1-2	TRBD1	TGTGCCAGCAGAACAGGGGAGAATGGCTACACCTTC	CASRTGENGYTF
TRBV9	few	TRBJ2-7	TRBD2	TGTGCCAGCAGCGTAGCTCCAGCGGGAGGGAGGGAGCAGTACTTC	CASSVAPAGGREQYF
TRBV5-1	NA	TRBJ2-5	TRBD1	TGCGCCAGCAGCTCGACAGGGGCCCTGTGGGAGACCCAGTACTTC	CASSSTGALWETQYF
TRBV9	few	TRBJ2-3	NA	TGTGCCAGCAGCGTAGATGTGGACGACAGGACCTACACAGATACGCAGTATTTT	CASSVDVDDRTYTDTQYF
TRBV27	NA	TRBJ1-2	TRBD1	TGTGCCAGCAGTTTATCGGGACAGACCTTTTGGGGCTACACCTTC	CASSLSGQTFWGYTF
TRBV12-3/TRBV12-4	many	TRBJ1-5	NA	TGTGCCAGCAGTTTGGGAGGGGCGAGCAATCAGCCCCAGCATTTT	CASSLGGASNQPQHF
TRBV12-3/TRBV12-4	many	TRBJ2-2	NA	TGTGCCAGCAGTTTAAGGCAGTTGAACACCGGGGAGCTGTTTTTT	CASSLRQLNTGELFF
TRBV29-1	NA	TRBJ1-2	NA	TGCAGCGTTCGAGAATACCCTGACCTAAACTATGGCTACACCTTC	CSVREYPDLNYGYTF
TRBV5-5	NA	TRBJ1-2	NA	TGTGCCAGCAGCTCCGTGGGGGTCGTCGGCTACACCTTC	CASSSVGVVGYTF
TRBV7-2	few	TRBJ2-5	TRBD2	TGTGCCAGCAGCTTAGCGGTGGCTAGCGGGAAAGAGACCCAGTACTTC	CASSLAVASGKETQYF
TRBV21-1	NA	TRBJ1-1	NA	TGTGCCAGCAGCAACAGCCCCAACACTGAAGCTTTCTTT	CASSNSPNTEAFF